This TCR beta chain was sequenced during a study of cytotoxic CD8 clonotypes in ibrutinib-treated CLL. Study-wide background: In all, 10 to 11 patients were relapsed/refractory, about 15 were treatment-naive and roughly 18 were IGHV unmutated.

The repertoire was sequenced with immunoSEQ multiplex PCR; TCRdb's copy has only in-frame clones and lacks some. The table shows 130,000 or so clones, with approximately 80% occurring only once. V was pared by 6 bases and J by 4 bases, with 10 bases between. CDR1 is SGHRS, CDR2 YFSETQ, per germline. The CDR3 contains 12 residues. Specimen: PBMCs, collected after 12 months of ibrutinib treatment. The TCR sequence derives from a human donor with chronic lymphocytic leukemia. The chain couples TRBV5-1 to TRBJ1-2; D gene uncertain. CDR3 DNA: TGCGCCAGCATCGACTCAGGCTATGGCTACACCTTC. This encodes CASIDSGYGYTF. The whole variable domain, filled in from reference TRBV5-1 and TRBJ1-2, reads KAGVTQTPRYLIKTRGQQVTLSCSPISGHRSVSWYQQTPGQGLQFLFEYFSETQRNKGNFPGRFSGRQFSNSRSEMNVSTLELGDSALYLCASIDSGYGYTFGSGTRLTVV.